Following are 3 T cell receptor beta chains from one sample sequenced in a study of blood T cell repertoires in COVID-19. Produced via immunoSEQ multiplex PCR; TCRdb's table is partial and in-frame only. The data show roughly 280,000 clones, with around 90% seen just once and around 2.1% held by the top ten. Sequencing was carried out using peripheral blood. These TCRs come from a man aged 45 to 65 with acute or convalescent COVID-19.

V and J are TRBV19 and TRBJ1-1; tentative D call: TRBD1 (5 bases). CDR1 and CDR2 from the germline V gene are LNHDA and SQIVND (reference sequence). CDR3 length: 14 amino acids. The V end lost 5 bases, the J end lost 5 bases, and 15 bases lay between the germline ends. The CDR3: CASSPRQLGTEAFF. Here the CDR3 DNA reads TGTGCCAGTAGTCCCCGACAGTTGGGTACTGAAGCTTTCTTT.

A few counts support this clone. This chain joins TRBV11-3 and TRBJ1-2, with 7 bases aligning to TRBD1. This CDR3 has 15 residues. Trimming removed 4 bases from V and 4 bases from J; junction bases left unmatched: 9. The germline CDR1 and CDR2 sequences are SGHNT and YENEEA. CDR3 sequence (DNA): TGTGCCAGCAGCTCCATTTGGTGGGACAGCTATGGCTACACCTTC. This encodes CASSSIWWDSYGYTF.

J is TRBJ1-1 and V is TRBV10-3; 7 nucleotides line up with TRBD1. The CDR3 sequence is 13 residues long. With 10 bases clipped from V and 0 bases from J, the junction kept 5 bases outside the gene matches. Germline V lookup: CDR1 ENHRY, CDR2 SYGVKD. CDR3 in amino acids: CATRQGLNTEAFF. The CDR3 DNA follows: TGTGCCACCAGACAGGGCTTGAACACTGAAGCTTTCTTT.